This T cell receptor (beta chain) was obtained from a study of blood T cell repertoires in COVID-19. The overall study: Acute and convalescent COVID-19 samples came from the United States, Italy and Spain. PBMCs, B-cell-depleted T cells, or T cells were the source of the cDNA or gDNA that made up the material.

This CDR3 has 16 amino acids. V lost 0 bases and J 7 bases, leaving 13 bases between the germline ends. Per germline, CDR1 LGHDT and CDR2 YNNKEL (reference sequence). In the original workflow: Estimation of nucleated cell counts was performed using reference gene primer amplification. The method was immunoSEQ multiplex PCR; TCRdb's version includes in-frame clones alone and lacks a portion of them. V and J calls and clone size follow that table, whereas D and trimming were derived from the DNA. The data contain roughly 49,000 clones, 85% to 95% of them singletons. Enrolment of Seattle patients took place during active infection, and they were followed longitudinally.

The sequencing sample was made of peripheral blood. The sequence was obtained from a man aged 60-69 years with COVID-19, enrolled during active disease. The chain has TRBV3-1 (or the pseudogene TRBV3-2) and TRBJ1-6, with D maybe TRBD1 (5 bases). CDR3 residues: CASSQEWAGRNSPLHF. The CDR3 region has the DNA TGTGCCAGCAGCCAAGAGTGGGCAGGGAGGAATTCACCCCTCCACTTT.